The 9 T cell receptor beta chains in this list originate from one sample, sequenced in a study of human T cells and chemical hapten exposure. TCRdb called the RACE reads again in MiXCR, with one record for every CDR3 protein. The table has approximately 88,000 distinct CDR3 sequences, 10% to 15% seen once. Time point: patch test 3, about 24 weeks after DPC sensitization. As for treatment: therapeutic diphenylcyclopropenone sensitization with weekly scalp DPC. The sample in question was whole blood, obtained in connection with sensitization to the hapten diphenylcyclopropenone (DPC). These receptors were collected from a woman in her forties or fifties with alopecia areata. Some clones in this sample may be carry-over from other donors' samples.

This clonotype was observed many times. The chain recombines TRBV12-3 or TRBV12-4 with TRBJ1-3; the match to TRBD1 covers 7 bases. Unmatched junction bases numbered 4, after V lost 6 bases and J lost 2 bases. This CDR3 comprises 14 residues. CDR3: CASRSQGAGNTIYF. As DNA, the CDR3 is TGTGCCAGCAGATCCCAGGGGGCTGGAAACACCATATATTTT.

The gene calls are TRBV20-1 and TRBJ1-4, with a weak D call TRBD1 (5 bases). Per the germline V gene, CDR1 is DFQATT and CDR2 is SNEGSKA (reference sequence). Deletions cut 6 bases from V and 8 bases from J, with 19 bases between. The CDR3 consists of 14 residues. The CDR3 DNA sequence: TGCAGTGCCGACTCCGGGGCGGTGGGGGAAAAACTGTTTTTT. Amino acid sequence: CSADSGAVGEKLFF.

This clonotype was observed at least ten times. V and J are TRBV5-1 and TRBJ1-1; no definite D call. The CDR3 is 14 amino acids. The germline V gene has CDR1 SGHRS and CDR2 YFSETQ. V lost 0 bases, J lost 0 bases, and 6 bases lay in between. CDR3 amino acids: CASSLGSLNTEAFF. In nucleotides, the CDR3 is TGCGCCAGCAGCTTGGGCAGCTTGAACACTGAAGCTTTCTTT.

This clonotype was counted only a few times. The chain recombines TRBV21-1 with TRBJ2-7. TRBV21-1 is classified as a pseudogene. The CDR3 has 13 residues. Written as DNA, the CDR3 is TGTGCCAGCAGCAAGCCAGACGCCTACGAGCAGTACTTC. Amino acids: CASSKPDAYEQYF.

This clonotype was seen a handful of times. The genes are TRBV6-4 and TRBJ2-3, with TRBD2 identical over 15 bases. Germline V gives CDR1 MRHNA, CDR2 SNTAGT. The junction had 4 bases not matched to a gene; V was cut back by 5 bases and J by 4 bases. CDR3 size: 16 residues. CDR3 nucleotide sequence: TGTGCCAGCAGTCGGGGACTAGCGGGAGGTCCAGATACGCAGTATTTT. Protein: CASSRGLAGGPDTQYF.

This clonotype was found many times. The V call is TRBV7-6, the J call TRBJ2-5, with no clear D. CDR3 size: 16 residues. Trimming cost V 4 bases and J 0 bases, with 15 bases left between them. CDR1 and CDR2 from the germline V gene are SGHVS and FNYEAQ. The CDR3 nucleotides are TGTGCCAGCAGCTCCCGACTGAAAAAGGACCAAGAGACCCAGTACTTC. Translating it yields CASSSRLKKDQETQYF.

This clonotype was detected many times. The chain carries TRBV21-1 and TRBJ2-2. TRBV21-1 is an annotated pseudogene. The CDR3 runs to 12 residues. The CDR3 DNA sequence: TGTGCCAGCAGTCCGTCCACCGGGGAGCTGTTTTTT. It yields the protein CASSPSTGELFF.

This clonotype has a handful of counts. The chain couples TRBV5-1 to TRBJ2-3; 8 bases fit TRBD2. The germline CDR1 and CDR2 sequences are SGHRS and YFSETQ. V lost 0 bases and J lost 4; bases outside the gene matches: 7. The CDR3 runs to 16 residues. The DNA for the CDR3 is TGCGCCAGCAGCTTGGTTGGGGCGGGAGGCTCAGATACGCAGTATTTT. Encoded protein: CASSLVGAGGSDTQYF.

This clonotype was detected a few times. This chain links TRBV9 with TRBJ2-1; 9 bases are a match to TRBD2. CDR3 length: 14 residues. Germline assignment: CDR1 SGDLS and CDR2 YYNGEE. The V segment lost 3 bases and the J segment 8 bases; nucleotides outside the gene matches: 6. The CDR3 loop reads CASSDSGSWYEQFF. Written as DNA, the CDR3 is TGTGCCAGCAGCGATAGCGGGAGTTGGTATGAGCAGTTCTTC. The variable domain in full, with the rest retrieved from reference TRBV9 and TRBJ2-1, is DSGVTQTPKHLITATGQRVTLRCSPRSGDLSVYWYQQSLDQGLQFLIQYYNGEERAKGNILERFSAQQFPDLHSELNLSSLELGDSALYFCASSDSGSWYEQFFGPGTRLTVL.